The 13 T cell receptor beta chains in this list originate from one sample, sequenced in a study of control samples from healthy donors and cancer patients. TCRdb keeps only in-frame clones here, not all; method: immunoSEQ multiplex PCR. The repertoire holds about 150,000 clones, with 94% as singletons. The sample comprised blood. Receptor source: a man aged 40-49 years in good health.

The chain links TRBV7-8 to TRBJ1-1, with unresolved D. CDR1 and CDR2 from the germline V gene are SGHVS and FQNEAQ. The V gene lost 5 bases and the J gene lost 12 bases, with 16 bases spanning the gap. The CDR3 runs to 12 residues. DNA of the CDR3: TGTGCCAGCAGCCTTTTGAGGGAGTCGACTTTCTTT. Translating gives CASSLLRESTFF.

The rearrangement joins TRBV20-1 to TRBJ2-3; 8 nucleotides align to TRBD1. The trim removed 3 bases at V and 2 bases at J, leaving 10 bases unmatched. There are 16 residues in the CDR3. Germline values: CDR1 DFQATT, CDR2 SNEGSKA (reference sequence). CDR3 sequence: CSASDPGQVYTDTQYF. In nucleotides, the CDR3 is TGCAGTGCTAGTGATCCGGGACAGGTCTACACAGATACGCAGTATTTT.

This rearrangement joins TRBV7-6 to TRBJ1-6; D remains unclear. There are 13 residues in the CDR3. The germline V gene encodes CDR1 SGHVS and CDR2 FNYEAQ. V lost 1 base and J lost 7, with 5 bases in between. CDR3 protein: CASSLEENSPLHF. The CDR3 nucleotides read TGTGCCAGCAGCTTAGAGGAGAATTCACCCCTCCACTTT.

The chain recombines TRBV2 with TRBJ2-1; TRBD2 agrees at 11 bases. J gave up 7 bases and V 6 bases, and 2 bases lay outside the gene matches. The CDR3 is 13 amino acids. Germline CDR1 is SNHLY and CDR2 is FYNNEI. The CDR3 DNA sequence: TGTGCCAGCAGGGCTAGCGGGGGGAATGAGCAGTTCTTC. Residues: CASRASGGNEQFF.

CDR3 loop: CASGPGQGSNEQYF. CDR3 DNA sequence: TGTGCTAGTGGCCCGGGACAGGGTAGCAACGAGCAGTACTTC. This chain joins TRBV12-5 and TRBJ2-7; TRBD1 agrees at 9 bases. CDR3 length: 14 residues. V shed 6 bases, J shed 5 bases, and the junction held 8 bases outside the gene matches. Per the germline V gene, CDR1 is LGHNT and CDR2 is FRNRAP.

This rearrangement joins TRBV28 to TRBJ1-2; 7 bases are shared with TRBD1. Germline values: CDR1 MDHEN, CDR2 SYDVKM. This CDR3 spans 14 amino acids. V gave up 7 bases and J gave up 7 bases; unmatched junction bases: 12. The CDR3 loop is CASTGQAWPLGYTF. For the CDR3, the DNA is TGTGCCAGCACAGGACAGGCCTGGCCGCTTGGCTACACCTTC.

The chain carries TRBV7-2 and TRBJ1-5, with D unclear. The CDR3 contains 12 residues. Germline V gives CDR1 SGHTA, CDR2 FQGNSA. V was pared by 8 bases and J by 6 bases, with 11 bases between. DNA for the CDR3: TGTGCCAGCGCCCAGATAGGTCAGCCCCAGCATTTT. It codes for CASAQIGQPQHF.

The chain joins TRBV18 to TRBJ1-1; TRBD1 aligns across 9 bases. Germline V gives CDR1 KGHSH, CDR2 LQKENI. Trimming cost V 4 bases and J 3 bases; bases outside gene matches: 9. This CDR3 is 16 amino acids long. CDR3 amino acids: CASSLGTGWVDTEAFF. CDR3 coding DNA: TGTGCCAGCTCACTAGGGACAGGGTGGGTGGACACTGAAGCTTTCTTT.

This clone was counted a single time. V and J are TRBV5-8 and TRBJ1-6, with D tentatively TRBD1 (5 bases). Germline CDR1 reads SGHTS; CDR2 reads YDEGEE. V shed 1 base and J shed 4 bases, with 15 bases lying between them. This CDR3 has 17 residues. CDR3 sequence: CASSLTGSGAYNSPLHF. CDR3 DNA sequence: TGTGCCAGCAGCTTGACCGGATCCGGGGCTTATAATTCACCCCTCCACTTT.

V and J are TRBV7-2 and TRBJ2-1, with a tentative D call TRBD2 (5 bases). There are 14 residues in the CDR3. The germline V gene encodes CDR1 SGHTA and CDR2 FQGNSA. V was shortened by 1 base and J by 10 bases, with 14 bases between the two germline ends. DNA for the CDR3: TGTGCCAGCAGCTTAGGAGGACTCCCGAGGGAGCAGTTCTTC. It specifies CASSLGGLPREQFF.

The chain recombines TRBV6-6 with TRBJ2-3; the D gene is possibly TRBD1 (6 bases). The length of the CDR3 is 14 residues. CDR1 MNHNY and CDR2 SVGAGI come from the germline V gene (reference sequence). V lost 4 bases and J lost 3, with 11 bases in between. CDR3 region: CASSSRQGTDTQYF. DNA for the CDR3: TGTGCCAGCAGTTCCCGCCAGGGGACAGATACGCAGTATTTT.

The CDR3 coding sequence is TGTGCCAGCAGGGACAGTGCCCAATATGGCTACACCTTC. Translating gives CASRDSAQYGYTF. V usage is TRBV6-5 and J usage is TRBJ1-2; the D gene is possibly TRBD1 (6 bases). Germline-derived CDR1 and CDR2 are MNHEY and SVGAGI. Between the trimmed V and J ends, which lost 6 bases and 5 bases, there was a span of 13 bases. The CDR3 extends over 13 amino acids.

This chain uses TRBV10-2 with TRBJ2-7, with a weak D call TRBD2 (6 bases). Germline V gene lookup returns CDR1 WSHSY and CDR2 SAAADI. The germline V and J ends were trimmed by 6 bases and 3 bases, with 9 bases remaining between them. The CDR3 contains 12 residues. Here the CDR3 reads CASSPGLYEQYF. Here the CDR3 DNA reads TGCGCCAGCAGCCCGGGACTCTACGAGCAGTACTTC.